This is a list of T cell receptor beta chains from one sample in a study of blood T cell repertoires in COVID-19. Data came from immunoSEQ multiplex PCR; TCRdb stores just in-frame clones and leaves some out. The repertoire consists of 70,000 or so clones, with roughly 82% occurring once and the leading ten covering around a sixth. Sequences were obtained from peripheral blood. These receptors came from a human donor in a cohort sampled during active COVID-19. The CDR3 runs from the conserved cysteine through the conserved F or W. A D gene is named only where the DNA matches it firmly. Size tells how often a clone was seen (once, few, many) or the class of an expanded clone, and some rows leave it out.

j_call d_call v_call clone_size cdr3_aa cdr3_nt
TRBJ2-1 - TRBV24-1 - CATSHRQAGRNEQFF TGTGCCACCAGTCACCGACAGGCAGGCCGGAATGAGCAGTTCTTC
TRBJ1-2 - TRBV6-6 - CASSQRGNGYTF TGTGCCAGCAGCCAAAGGGGGAATGGCTACACCTTC
TRBJ2-2 - TRBV5-6 - CASSFQRYSTGGELFF TGTGCCAGCAGCTTTCAACGGTACAGTACAGGCGGGGAGCTGTTTTTT
TRBJ2-7 - TRBV5-1 - CASLLGTPGGVQYF TGCGCCAGCCTGCTCGGGACCCCAGGCGGGGTGCAGTACTTC
TRBJ2-7 TRBD1 TRBV18 - CASSVGTDPGQYF TGTGCCAGCTCGGTTGGGACAGATCCTGGGCAGTACTTC
TRBJ2-3 TRBD1 TRBV7-9 - CASSPRDRGLGTDTQYF TGTGCCAGCAGCCCTCGGGACAGGGGGCTCGGCACAGATACGCAGTATTTT
TRBJ1-4 - TRBV3-1/TRBV3-2 once CASSLNRVVENEKLFF TGTGCCAGCAGCCTCAACAGGGTCGTCGAAAATGAAAAACTGTTTTTT
TRBJ2-5 - TRBV30 - CAWSVSRKETQYF TGTGCCTGGAGTGTATCCAGAAAAGAGACCCAGTACTTC
TRBJ2-1 - TRBV29-1 - CSARDSPEQFF TGCAGCGCCCGGGACTCCCCAGAGCAGTTCTTC
TRBJ2-5 TRBD1 TRBV5-6 once CASSLAGGKETQYF TGTGCCAGCAGCTTAGCAGGGGGTAAGGAGACCCAGTACTTC
TRBJ1-3 - TRBV29-1 - CSGYFGGTGNTIYF TGCAGCGGGTATTTCGGCGGCACTGGAAACACCATATATTTT
TRBJ2-7 - TRBV7-8 few CAPPAGEQYF TGTGCCCCCCCCGCGGGCGAGCAGTACTTC
TRBJ1-5 - TRBV6-5 - CASRAGVNQPQHF TGTGCCAGCAGAGCAGGGGTCAATCAGCCCCAGCATTTT
TRBJ1-4 - TRBV9 few CASSVAEGFDEKLFF TGTGCCAGCAGCGTAGCGGAGGGCTTCGATGAAAAACTGTTTTTT
TRBJ1-1 - TRBV9 - CASSSPQNTEAFF TGTGCCAGCAGCTCCCCACAGAACACTGAAGCTTTCTTT